Below, 25 T cell receptor beta chains from the same sample are listed, as sequenced in a study of blood T cell repertoires in COVID-19. TCRdb keeps only in-frame clones here, not all; method: immunoSEQ multiplex PCR. The table has about 370,000 clones, 85% to 90% seen once; the top ten hold 0.9% to 1.1%. Source material: PBMCs or T cells enriched from blood (not recorded which). These receptors originate from a man younger than 30 who had recovered from COVID-19.

As DNA, the CDR3 is TGTGCCAGCAGATCGGATTCAGGCTCCTTTCAGTACTTC. Translation: CASRSDSGSFQYF. The chain carries TRBV2 and TRBJ2-4; D remains ambiguous. Deletions cut 6 bases from V and 11 bases from J, with 17 bases between. CDR3 length equals 13 residues. Germline V gene lookup returns CDR1 SNHLY and CDR2 FYNNEI.

The chain links TRBV11-2 to TRBJ1-2; D is possibly TRBD1 (6 bases). Deletions cut 4 bases from V and 4 bases from J, with 13 bases between. The CDR3 has 14 residues. Germline assignment: CDR1 SGHAT and CDR2 FQNNGV. The CDR3 DNA reads TGTGCCAGCAGCTCGCCACAGGGCGCCTATGGCTACACCTTC. It translates to CASSSPQGAYGYTF.

V usage is TRBV7-8 and J usage is TRBJ1-5; 7 positions match TRBD1. Unmatched junction bases numbered 3, after V lost 0 bases and J lost 4 bases. CDR1 and CDR2 from the germline V gene are SGHVS and FQNEAQ. CDR3 size: 15 residues. CDR3 nucleotide sequence: TGTGCCAGCAGCTTAGCACAGGGGTGGAATCAGCCCCAGCATTTT. It codes for CASSLAQGWNQPQHF.

The chain recombines TRBV2 with TRBJ2-3, with TRBD1 matching 9 bases. The germline CDR1 and CDR2 sequences are SNHLY and FYNNEI. The CDR3 spans 14 residues. The ends lost 8 bases at V and 4 bases at J; junction bases unmatched: 7. CDR3 sequence (DNA): TGTGCCAGCGGGGCGGGACAGGGCCCAGATACGCAGTATTTT. It translates to CASGAGQGPDTQYF.

The V gene is TRBV28, the J gene TRBJ1-2; D gene unclear. V was pared by 3 bases and J by 5 bases, with 4 bases between. Per the germline V gene, CDR1 is MDHEN and CDR2 is SYDVKM. This CDR3 region has 11 residues. The chain's CDR3 is CASSLQYGYTF. As DNA, the CDR3 is TGTGCCAGCAGTTTGCAGTATGGCTACACCTTC.

In its sample, this clone was seen once. The chain recombines TRBV28 with TRBJ2-1; 9 bases align to TRBD2. V lost 2 bases and J lost 15; bases outside the gene matches: 5. CDR1 and CDR2 (germline): MDHEN, SYDVKM. This CDR3 comprises 12 residues. The CDR3 nucleotides are TGTGCCAGCAGTTTAGAAGGGACTAGCCCGTTCTTC. This codes for CASSLEGTSPFF. Complete variable domain (other parts from reference TRBV28 and TRBJ2-1): DVKVTQSSRYLVKRTGEKVFLECVQDMDHENMFWYRQDPGLGLRLIYFSYDVKMKEKGDIPEGYSVSREKKERFSLILESASTNQTSMYLCASSLEGTSPFFGPGTRLTVL.

This clone was recorded at least ten times. This chain uses TRBV6-1 with TRBJ2-7, with 10 bases fitting TRBD2. V dropped 0 bases and J dropped 2; count of bases not matched to a gene: 4. The V gene's germline CDR1 is MNHNS and CDR2 SASEGT. The CDR3 covers 16 residues. The CDR3 bases are TGTGCCAGCAGTGAAGCGCTAGCGGGGGTCACCTACGAGCAGTACTTC. This translates into CASSEALAGVTYEQYF.

The chain recombines TRBV24-1 with TRBJ2-7; 9 bases are shared with TRBD1. Germline CDR1 KGHDR, CDR2 SFDVKD. The CDR3 is 15 amino acids. V was clipped by 3 bases and J by 2 bases; unmatched bases: 4. The CDR3 sequence: CATSDRGTGTYEQYF. The DNA for the CDR3 is TGTGCCACCAGTGATCGTGGGACAGGGACCTACGAGCAGTACTTC.

The chain has TRBV19 and TRBJ1-6; possible D gene TRBD1, 5 bases. CDR1 is LNHDA and CDR2 is SQIVND in the germline V gene (reference sequence). The CDR3 is made up of 15 amino acids. V was clipped by 7 bases and J by 7 bases, with 17 bases between them. The CDR3 loop reads CASTLDTPGNSPLHF. CDR3 DNA sequence: TGTGCCAGTACCCTGGACACCCCTGGGAATTCACCCCTCCACTTT.

The chain is built from TRBV5-1 and TRBJ2-1; tentatively, D is TRBD2 (6 bases). Germline CDR1 is SGHRS and CDR2 is YFSETQ. Between the trimmed V and J ends, which lost 5 bases and 0 bases, there was a span of 21 bases. The CDR3 extends over 18 amino acids. CDR3 nucleotides: TGCGCCAGCAGTTCCGAAGCGGGTAGCGGCCGCTCCTACAATGAGCAGTTCTTC. Its protein product is CASSSEAGSGRSYNEQFF.

This chain joins TRBV5-8 and TRBJ1-1; unclear D gene. The CDR3 is 11 amino acids. V was trimmed by 4 bases and J by 3 bases, leaving 4 bases between them. Germline V gives CDR1 SGHTS, CDR2 YDEGEE. In nucleotides, the CDR3 is TGTGCCAGCAGCCCATACACTGAAGCTTTCTTT. This codes for CASSPYTEAFF.

The chain links TRBV3-1 (or the pseudogene TRBV3-2) to TRBJ2-7; 10 nucleotides line up with TRBD2. The CDR3 runs to 14 residues. V shed 5 bases, J shed 2 bases, and the junction held 3 bases outside the gene matches. Germline lookup yields CDR1 LGHDT and CDR2 YNNKEL (reference sequence). CDR3 nucleotide sequence: TGTGCCAGCAGCATAGCGGGGGGTACCTACGAGCAGTACTTC. It encodes CASSIAGGTYEQYF.

This chain connects TRBV14 to TRBJ2-2; perhaps TRBD1 as D (6 bases). V dropped 0 bases and J dropped 4 bases, with 12 bases sitting between them. Germline V CDR1 and CDR2: SGHDN, FVKESK. This CDR3 is 16 amino acids long. In DNA, the CDR3 is TGTGCCAGCAGCCAAGATGGCAGGGGTCTCACCGGGGAGCTGTTTTTT. Protein: CASSQDGRGLTGELFF.

The rearrangement links TRBV7-8 to TRBJ2-7; maybe TRBD2 (5 bases). The V end was cut by 4 bases, the J end by 13 bases, with 17 bases between. The germline CDR1 and CDR2 sequences are SGHVS and FQNEAQ. CDR3 length equals 12 residues. The chain's CDR3 is CASSSSRAGGYF. The CDR3 nucleotides read TGTGCCAGCAGCTCCTCCCGGGCAGGAGGCTACTTC.

The rearrangement uses TRBV27 and TRBJ2-7; the D gene is possibly TRBD1 (6 bases). CDR1 and CDR2 (germline): MNHEY, SMNVEV (reference sequence). Trimming removed 3 bases from V and 1 base from J, with 10 bases in between. The CDR3 sequence is 14 residues long. The CDR3 sequence: CASSFSDRSYEQYF. CDR3 in DNA: TGTGCCAGCAGTTTTAGCGACAGGTCCTACGAGCAGTACTTC.

The chain joins TRBV19 to TRBJ2-1, with 9 positions matching TRBD1. The germline gives CDR1 LNHDA, CDR2 SQIVND (reference sequence). The CDR3 runs to 16 residues. J was trimmed by 6 bases and V by 3 bases; bases with no gene match: 9. CDR3 bases: TGTGCCAGTAGTATTCATGAGGGGACAGGGCTCAATGAGCAGTTCTTC. Its translation: CASSIHEGTGLNEQFF. Based on the CDR3 plus reference TRBV19 and TRBJ2-1, the full variable domain is DGGITQSPKYLFRKEGQNVTLSCEQNLNHDAMYWYRQDPGQGLRLIYYSQIVNDFQKGDIAEGYSVSREKKESFPLTVTSAQKNPTAFYLCASSIHEGTGLNEQFFGPGTRLTVL.

The chain recombines TRBV12-5 with TRBJ2-3, with D uncertain. V was clipped by 2 bases and J by 6 bases, with 6 bases between them. Germline V gives CDR1 LGHNT, CDR2 FRNRAP. This CDR3 comprises 12 residues. CDR3 DNA: TGTGCTAGTGGTTTGATGTCTGATACGCAGTATTTT. It encodes CASGLMSDTQYF.

The chain joins TRBV5-6 to TRBJ2-7; D may be TRBD1 (6 bases). The CDR3 runs 18 residues. Germline V CDR1 and CDR2: SGHDT, YYEEEE. V gave up 3 bases and J gave up 0 bases, with 22 bases separating them. The CDR3 DNA is TGTGCCAGCAGCTCCGAATCCGGGGACAATGAAAACTCCTACGAGCAGTACTTC. It encodes CASSSESGDNENSYEQYF.

The chain is built from TRBV27 and TRBJ1-2, with D possibly being TRBD1 (5 bases). V was trimmed by 3 bases and J by 3 bases, leaving 8 bases between them. The CDR3 covers 13 residues. Germline values: CDR1 MNHEY, CDR2 SMNVEV (reference sequence). The CDR3 here is CASSLSTDYGYTF. As DNA, the CDR3 is TGTGCCAGCAGTTTGTCGACAGACTATGGCTACACCTTC.

In this sample, this clone turned up a few times. This chain uses TRBV5-1 with TRBJ1-1; D may be TRBD1 (6 bases). Trimming took 3 bases from V and 1 from J, leaving 13 bases between them. This CDR3 has 15 residues. Germline CDR1 reads SGHRS; CDR2 reads YFSETQ. CDR3 sequence (DNA): TGCGCCAGCAGCTCGCCGACAGGAGGGAACACTGAAGCTTTCTTT. As protein: CASSSPTGGNTEAFF.

The rearrangement links TRBV7-2 to TRBJ2-4; 9 bases match TRBD1. This CDR3 has 17 residues. CDR1 and CDR2 from the germline V gene are SGHTA and FQGNSA. Losses at the gene ends were 2 bases for V and 7 bases for J; bases not matched to a gene: 12. The CDR3 loop reads CASSLTSADRGWNIQYF. In DNA, the CDR3 is TGTGCCAGCAGCTTAACTTCTGCGGACAGGGGATGGAACATTCAGTACTTC.

The sample holds one count of this clone. CDR3 loop: CASSFRRGNIQYF. In nucleotides, the CDR3 is TGTGCCAGCAGTTTTCGAAGGGGAAACATTCAGTACTTC. The chain recombines TRBV28 with TRBJ2-4; tentative D call: TRBD1 (5 bases). There are 13 residues in the CDR3. V was shortened by 3 bases and J by 6 bases, with 9 bases between the two germline ends. Germline V gene sequence: CDR1 MDHEN, CDR2 SYDVKM.

The genes are TRBV24-1 and TRBJ2-1; a possible D gene is TRBD2 (6 bases). CDR1 and CDR2 from the germline V gene are KGHDR and SFDVKD. The CDR3 extends over 18 amino acids. V lost 5 bases and J lost 0, with 19 bases in between. The DNA of the CDR3 is TGTGCCACCAGTGCCAAATGGAGTAGCGGCATCTCCTACAATGAGCAGTTCTTC. The encoded protein is CATSAKWSSGISYNEQFF.

V gene TRBV4-1 combines with J gene TRBJ1-1; no firm D call. There are 14 residues in the CDR3. Trimming left V 0 bases short and J 7 bases short, with 12 bases between. The germline V gene encodes CDR1 MGHRA and CDR2 YSYEKL. The CDR3 is CASSQESRAYEAFF. The CDR3 DNA sequence: TGCGCCAGCAGCCAAGAGTCGAGGGCTTATGAAGCTTTCTTT.

This sequence joins TRBV2 and TRBJ1-1; 10 positions match TRBD1. The trim removed 6 bases at V and 5 bases at J, leaving 3 bases unmatched. This CDR3 is 13 amino acids long. Germline V gene data show CDR1 as SNHLY and CDR2 as FYNNEI. The CDR3 nucleotides are TGTGCCAGCAGGGGACAGGGGTTGACTGAAGCTTTCTTT. Encoded protein: CASRGQGLTEAFF.